These T cell receptor beta chains were read from a single sample in a study of identical twins. Using its own MiXCR run on the 5' RACE reads, TCRdb lists one record per CDR3 protein. The table shows approximately 150,000 distinct CDR3 sequences, with under 4.5% occurring only once. Input material: memory T cells sorted from blood. The origin of the receptors is a man between 18 and 29 years old in good health. CDR3s include the opening cysteine and the closing phenylalanine or tryptophan. A D gene is named only where the DNA matches it firmly. Rows give clone size only sometimes, using once, few, many, or a class for an expanded clone.

d_call clone_size j_call v_call cdr3_nt cdr3_aa
- many TRBJ2-3 TRBV6-1 TGTGCCAGCACGGGCAGGCCAGATACGCAGTATTTT CASTGRPDTQYF
TRBD2 many TRBJ2-3 TRBV6-5 TGTGCCAGCAGTTACTATAGTGCGGGAGTATATCCAGATACGCAGTATTTT CASSYYSAGVYPDTQYF
TRBD2 many TRBJ2-4 TRBV5-1 TGCGCCAGCAGCTTGGATAGCGGGAGGGCTCTGTACTTC CASSLDSGRALYF
- many TRBJ2-3 TRBV29-1 TGCAGCGTTGGGCGGGATCCATCAGATACGCAGTATTTT CSVGRDPSDTQYF
- many TRBJ1-2 TRBV6-5 TGTGCCAGCAGTTTTTCCTCGGTTCCTAACTATGGCTACACCTTC CASSFSSVPNYGYTF
- few TRBJ1-2 TRBV3-1 TGTGCCAGCAGCCAAGTGAAGGGGGGCTATGGCTACACCTTC CASSQVKGGYGYTF
TRBD2 many TRBJ2-1 TRBV12-3/TRBV12-4 TGTGCCAGCAGTTTCGGACTAGCAGGAGAGCAGTTCTTC CASSFGLAGEQFF
- many TRBJ2-7 TRBV3-1 TGTGCCAGCAGCCTCCTGGTGGGCGAGCAGTACTTC CASSLLVGEQYF
TRBD2 few TRBJ2-1 TRBV12-3/TRBV12-4 TGTGCCAGCAGACGGACTAGCGGGAACTATGAGCAGTTCTTC CASRRTSGNYEQFF
- many TRBJ2-1 TRBV7-2 TGTGCCAGCAGCTCGTTTTCTCTCAATGAGCAGTTCTTC CASSSFSLNEQFF
- few TRBJ2-3 TRBV24-1 TGTGCCAGTGATTTTGTCAGGGACGGGGATACGCAGTATTTT CASDFVRDGDTQYF
- many TRBJ1-5 TRBV6-5 TGTGCCAGCAGTTACTCTGGGGGCGAGAATCAGCCCCAGCATTTT CASSYSGGENQPQHF
- - TRBJ2-7 TRBV11-2 TGTGCCAGCAGCGCCCAGAGGGATCAGTACTTC CASSAQRDQYF
- many TRBJ1-3 TRBV28 TGTGCCAGCAGCCCGGTTCGGAACACCATATATTTT CASSPVRNTIYF
- many TRBJ2-3 TRBV20-1 TGCAGTGCTGCCCCGGGGGTTCCAGATACGCAGTATTTT CSAAPGVPDTQYF
- - TRBJ2-3 TRBV10-2 TGCGCCAGCAGTGAGAATGGAGATACGCAGTATTTT CASSENGDTQYF
TRBD1 many TRBJ2-7 TRBV10-3 TGTGCCATCAGTGAGCGGGGACAGGGCTACGAGCAGTACTTC CAISERGQGYEQYF
- many TRBJ1-5 TRBV28 TGTGCCAGCAGCCCAGGGTTGACTCAGCCCCAGCATTTT CASSPGLTQPQHF
TRBD2 many TRBJ2-3 TRBV29-1 TGCAGCGTAAAACGCGGGGGGTCTAGCACAGATACGCAGTATTTT CSVKRGGSSTDTQYF
- many TRBJ2-5 TRBV5-1 TGCGCCAGCAGGAACGTGGAGACCCAGTACTTC CASRNVETQYF
TRBD2 many TRBJ2-7 TRBV11-2 TGTGCCAGCAGCTTCTCGCGGGAGTTCTACGAGCAGTACTTC CASSFSREFYEQYF
TRBD1 many TRBJ1-5 TRBV5-1 TGCGCCAGCAGTCGATCAGGGGGTCAGCCCCAGCATTTT CASSRSGGQPQHF
TRBD1 - TRBJ1-5 TRBV19 TGTGCCACCCGGACAGGAGTAATTCAGCCCCAGCATTTT CATRTGVIQPQHF
- many TRBJ2-5 TRBV10-3 TGTGCCATCAGTGACCGGGACGAGACCCAGTACTTC CAISDRDETQYF
- few TRBJ2-1 TRBV7-3 TGTGCCAGCAGCTCCACGACAGCATACAATGAGCAGTTCTTC CASSSTTAYNEQFF
- many TRBJ1-3 TRBV29-1 TGCAGCGTTGAAGATTGGGGAACTGGAAACACCATATATTTT CSVEDWGTGNTIYF
TRBD2 many TRBJ2-3 TRBV24-1 TGTGCCACCAGTTCTCTAGCGGCGAATCTTAATACGCAGTATTTT CATSSLAANLNTQYF
TRBD1 many TRBJ2-3 TRBV6-1 TGTGCCAGCAAGGGGCCAGGGGGCAGCGATACGCAGTATTTT CASKGPGGSDTQYF
- - TRBJ2-1 TRBV24-1 TGTGCCACCAGTGATGGAGGGATTCCTGAGCAGTTCTTC CATSDGGIPEQFF
- many TRBJ2-1 TRBV7-2 TGTGCCAGCAGCTTAGTAGGTGGGCGGGGTCCTTACAATGAGCAGTTCTTC CASSLVGGRGPYNEQFF
TRBD2 many TRBJ2-7 TRBV7-6 TGTGCCAGCAGCTTAGCAGATACTAGCGGGAGGCCATACGAGCAGTACTTC CASSLADTSGRPYEQYF
- many TRBJ1-5 TRBV7-9 TGTGCCAGCAGCTTAGGGGCAGGGAACAATCAGCCCCAGCATTTT CASSLGAGNNQPQHF
- many TRBJ2-1 TRBV20-1 TGCAGTGCTGACCCAGGGGGGATCAATGAGCAGTTCTTC CSADPGGINEQFF
- many TRBJ1-6 TRBV6-6 TGTGCCAACAGGGAGGGCAATAATTCACCCCTCCACTTT CANREGNNSPLHF
TRBD2 many TRBJ2-1 TRBV7-7 TGTGCCAGCAGCAAGACTAGCGGGTACCCTAAAATCTACAATGAGCAGTTCTTC CASSKTSGYPKIYNEQFF
TRBD2 many TRBJ2-7 TRBV15 TGTGCCACCAGCAGAGATGGTAGCGGGAGGAACGAGCAGTACTTC CATSRDGSGRNEQYF
- many TRBJ1-3 TRBV7-2 TGTGCCAGCAGCTTAGGAGGACGTGGAAACACCATATATTTT CASSLGGRGNTIYF
- few TRBJ1-3 TRBV14 TGTGCCAGCAATCTGAAGGGATCTGGAAACACCATATATTTT CASNLKGSGNTIYF
TRBD2 many TRBJ2-1 TRBV7-2 TGTGCCAGCAGCTCTCAGCCCGGGACTAGCGTCAATGAGCAGTTCTTC CASSSQPGTSVNEQFF
TRBD2 many TRBJ2-1 TRBV5-1 TGCGCCAGCAGCGCTGGACTAGCGGGATATCGTAACAATGAGCAGTTCTTC CASSAGLAGYRNNEQFF
- - TRBJ2-2 TRBV7-6 TGTGCCAGCAGCTCCGGGACTTGGAACACCGGGGAGCTGTTTTTT CASSSGTWNTGELFF
TRBD2 many TRBJ2-1 TRBV5-4 TGTGCCAGCAGTCAGGGAGCGGGAGAGTCGAATGAGCAGTTCTTC CASSQGAGESNEQFF
- many TRBJ1-1 TRBV7-2 TGTGCCAGCAGCCAGGCCAGGGGTTGGACTGAAGCTTTCTTT CASSQARGWTEAFF
- many TRBJ2-5 TRBV12-3/TRBV12-4 TGTGCCAGCAGTTTTGCCAGGGCGTCGGAGACCCAGTACTTC CASSFARASETQYF
- few TRBJ2-7 TRBV12-2 TGTGCGGTGACAACCTACGAGCAGTACTTC CAVTTYEQYF
- many TRBJ2-1 TRBV7-9 TGTGCCAGCAGCTTTTTTCGACAGATCGACAATGAGCAGTTCTTC CASSFFRQIDNEQFF
- - TRBJ2-5 TRBV5-1 TGCGCCAGCAGCTTGGCAACACCAAAAGAGACCCAGTACTTC CASSLATPKETQYF
- - TRBJ2-6 TRBV3-1 TGTGCCAGCAGCCAAGATCATCCAGGAGGCTCTGGGGCCAACGTCCTGACTTTC CASSQDHPGGSGANVLTF
- many TRBJ1-1 TRBV5-8 TGTGCCAGCAGCTTGCGACAGAGCCATGAAGCTTTCTTT CASSLRQSHEAFF
- - TRBJ2-6 TRBV11-1 TGTGCCAGCAGCACCAAACGCAAGGAGAACTCTGGGGCCAACGTCCTGACTTTC CASSTKRKENSGANVLTF
- few TRBJ2-1 TRBV20-1 TGCAGTGTATGGGACTTCTACAATGAGCAGTTCTTC CSVWDFYNEQFF
- many TRBJ1-1 TRBV12-3/TRBV12-4 TGTGCCAGCAGTTTCGCCGGGACCCGGAACACTGAAGCTTTCTTT CASSFAGTRNTEAFF
TRBD1 many TRBJ2-1 TRBV12-5 TGTGCTAGTGGTTTGGGACACGGACAGGGGGATGAGCAGTTCTTC CASGLGHGQGDEQFF
TRBD2 few TRBJ2-1 TRBV30 TGTGCCTGGTCTCCTAGCGGACTGTACAATGAGCAGTTCTTC CAWSPSGLYNEQFF
TRBD1 few TRBJ2-7 TRBV4-1 TGCGCCAGCAGCCAAGGGGGACAGGGCTCCTACGAGCAGTACTTC CASSQGGQGSYEQYF
- many TRBJ1-2 TRBV29-1 TGCAGCGCCGACCGCGGAGTCTATGGCTACACCTTC CSADRGVYGYTF
- many TRBJ2-2 TRBV28 TGTGCCAGCAGGCAGCGCCCCGGGGACACCGGGGAGCTGTTTTTT CASRQRPGDTGELFF
TRBD2 many TRBJ2-5 TRBV20-1 TGCAGTGCTCCCTTCTGGTTAGCGGGTCGATGGGAGACCCAGTACTTC CSAPFWLAGRWETQYF
- many TRBJ2-1 TRBV6-2/TRBV6-3 TGTGCCAGCAGTTACAGGGGAAACTACAATGAGCAGTTCTTC CASSYRGNYNEQFF
- many TRBJ2-7 TRBV20-1 TGCAGTGCTAGAGATGTTGCTAGCCTCCTGTCCTACGAGCAGTACTTC CSARDVASLLSYEQYF